These T cell receptor beta chains were read from a single sample in a study of blood T cell repertoires in COVID-19. Measured with immunoSEQ multiplex PCR; TCRdb has only the in-frame clones, and not every one. The sample yields around 100,000 clones, roughly 69% seen once. Source material: peripheral blood. Source of these receptors: a man of 80 years or more with acute or convalescent COVID-19. CDR3s include the opening cysteine and the closing phenylalanine or tryptophan. D genes are given only for firm matches. Some rows have no size entry. The others give once, few or many, or a class for an expanded clone.

clone_size d_call j_call v_call cdr3_nt cdr3_aa
- - TRBJ1-5 TRBV7-2 TGTGCCAGCAGCCCAGACCAGGGTACGCCCCAGCATTTT CASSPDQGTPQHF
many - TRBJ1-1 TRBV4-3 TGCGCCAGCAGCCAAACACAAAACACTGAAGCTTTCTTT CASSQTQNTEAFF
- - TRBJ2-1 TRBV11-2 TGTGCCAGCAGCAAAAGCGTGGGGGGTGAGCAGTTCTTC CASSKSVGGEQFF
many TRBD2 TRBJ2-7 TRBV6-6 TGTGCCAGCAGTCGATCCTGGGGCGCTAGCGGGGACTACGAGCAGTACTTC CASSRSWGASGDYEQYF
- - TRBJ1-1 TRBV13 TGTGCCAGCAGCTTAGATGTCGGGGATAACACTGAAGCTTTCTTT CASSLDVGDNTEAFF
- TRBD1 TRBJ2-2 TRBV10-1 TGCGCCAGCAGTGACCCGGGACAGGGACGCACCGGGGAGCTGTTTTTT CASSDPGQGRTGELFF
few - TRBJ1-5 TRBV24-1 TGTGCCACCAGTGGGGACAACCTCAATCAGCCCCAGCATTTT CATSGDNLNQPQHF
- TRBD1 TRBJ2-1 TRBV24-1 TGTGCCACCAGTGACCCGGGACAGGCCTACAATGAGCAGTTCTTC CATSDPGQAYNEQFF
- - TRBJ2-2 TRBV6-6 TGTGCCACCGGCGGACATCCGAACACCGGGGAGCTGTTTTTT CATGGHPNTGELFF
- TRBD2 TRBJ2-7 TRBV14 TGTGCCAGCAGCTCCGGGACTAGAGCCCCGGGGAATGTACAGCAGTACTTC CASSSGTRAPGNVQQYF
- TRBD2 TRBJ2-3 TRBV6-4 TGTGCCAGCAGTGACGGTAGCGGGAGGGCGACAGATACGCAGTATTTT CASSDGSGRATDTQYF
- - TRBJ1-1 TRBV15 TGTGCCACCAGCAGAGATTTCGCAGGGAACACTGAAGCTTTCTTT CATSRDFAGNTEAFF
- TRBD1 TRBJ1-5 TRBV10-3 TGTGCCATCAGTGGCGGGACAGGGAATAACAATCAGCCCCAGCATTTT CAISGGTGNNNQPQHF
few - TRBJ2-1 TRBV7-8 TGTGCCAGCAGCCTTGGACTTAGCTGGATCTTC CASSLGLSWIF
- TRBD2 TRBJ2-7 TRBV11-2 TGTGCCAGCAGCATACTAGCGGCCCTGTTGTACTTC CASSILAALLYF
- TRBD1 TRBJ1-5 TRBV12-3/TRBV12-4 TGTGCCAGCAGTTCGGACAGGGAAGATCCCCAGCATTTT CASSSDREDPQHF
- - TRBJ1-6 TRBV5-3 TGTGCCAGAAGCCCCATTCAACCCCTCCACTTT CARSPIQPLHF
- - TRBJ1-6 TRBV28 TGTGCCAGCAGCGAAGGACAGACTAATTCACCCCTCCACTTT CASSEGQTNSPLHF
- - TRBJ2-7 TRBV3-1/TRBV3-2 TGTGCCAGCAGCCAAGTCCTGGCTTACTCCTACGAGCAGTACTTC CASSQVLAYSYEQYF
- - TRBJ2-3 TRBV19 TGTGCCAGTAGTATAGCCGGCGGGAGCACAGATACGCAGTATTTT CASSIAGGSTDTQYF
- TRBD2 TRBJ2-7 TRBV24-1 TGTGCCACCCGGGACTCGGGGGGGAAGCAGTACTTC CATRDSGGKQYF
- TRBD1 TRBJ1-2 TRBV15 TGTGCCACCGGAGGGCCCTTGGGACAGGGGGGCTACACCTTC CATGGPLGQGGYTF
few TRBD1 TRBJ1-1 TRBV5-4 TGTGCCAGCAGCATGGGACAGGAAGCTTTCTTT CASSMGQEAFF